This T cell receptor (beta chain) was sequenced during a study of CD8 T cells in ankylosing spondylitis. Notes on the study in general: Those disease-linked clones were CD8+; they were also relatively rare in peripheral blood. There was reportedly significant enrichment of clones that were disease-linked in matched ankylosing spondylitis synovial fluid. Both synovial fluid and blood in reactive arthritis had previously been reported to carry some motif variants.

This clonotype has just a few counts. The antigen remains unidentified. TCRdb recomputed calls from the 5' RACE reads with MiXCR, one row per CDR3 protein. Of approximately 150,000 distinct CDR3 sequences listed, around a third are singletons. The source is a male donor with ankylosing spondylitis. The sample taken for sequencing was synovial fluid, either unsorted or a sorted T cell fraction (not recorded which).

CDR3 sequence reads: CASSFGPTSGGNIQYF. DNA for the CDR3: TGTGCCAGCAGCTTTGGGCCGACTAGCGGGGGAAACATTCAGTACTTC. This chain connects TRBV5-6 to TRBJ2-4; 12 nucleotides line up with TRBD2. CDR1 and CDR2 (germline): SGHDT, YYEEEE. Trimming removed 2 bases from V and 6 bases from J; junction bases left unmatched: 6. The CDR3 length is 16 residues.